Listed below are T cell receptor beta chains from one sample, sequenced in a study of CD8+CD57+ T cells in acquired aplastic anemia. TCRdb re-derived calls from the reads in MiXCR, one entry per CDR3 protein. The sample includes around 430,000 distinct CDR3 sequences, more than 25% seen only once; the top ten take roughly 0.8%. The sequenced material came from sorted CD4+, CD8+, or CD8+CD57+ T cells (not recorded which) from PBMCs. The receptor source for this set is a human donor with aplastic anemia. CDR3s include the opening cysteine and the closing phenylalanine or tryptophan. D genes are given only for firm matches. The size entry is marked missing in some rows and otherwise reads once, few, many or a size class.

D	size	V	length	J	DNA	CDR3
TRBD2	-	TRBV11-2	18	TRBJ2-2	TGTGCCAGCAGCTTAGACTTGGGGGGACTAGGAGGAGCCGGGGAGCTGTTTTTT	CASSLDLGGLGGAGELFF
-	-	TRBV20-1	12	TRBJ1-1	TGCAGTGCAAATAAGGCGGTGACTGAAGCTTTCTTT	CSANKAVTEAFF
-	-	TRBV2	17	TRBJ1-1	TGTGCCAGCAGTGAAGCGAAAAGTAACCGTTTCCCAACTGAAGCTTTCTTT	CASSEAKSNRFPTEAFF
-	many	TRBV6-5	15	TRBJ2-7	TGTGCCAGCAGCCGATCGGGCCGGTCCGCGGGCGAGCAGTACTTC	CASSRSGRSAGEQYF
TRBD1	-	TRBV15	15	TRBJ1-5	TGTGCCACCAGCAGGGACAGGGGGGAAAATCGGCCCCAGCATTTT	CATSRDRGENRPQHF
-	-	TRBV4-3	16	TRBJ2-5	TGCGCCAGCAGCCAAGGGGGGGGGGCGCTCAAAGAGACCCAGTACTTC	CASSQGGGALKETQYF
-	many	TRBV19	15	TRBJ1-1	TGTGCCAGTAGTATAGAGGGAATAATGAACACTGAAGCTTTCTTT	CASSIEGIMNTEAFF
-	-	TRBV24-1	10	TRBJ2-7	TGTGCCACCAGTGATTCGGGGCAGTACTTC	CATSDSGQYF
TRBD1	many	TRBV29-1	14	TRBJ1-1	TGCAGCGTGAACGAAGGGGGCGCGGACACTGAAGCTTTCTTT	CSVNEGGADTEAFF
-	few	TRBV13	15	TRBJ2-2	TGTGCCAGCAGCTTCGCGCAGGGCTACACCGGGGAGCTGTTTTTT	CASSFAQGYTGELFF
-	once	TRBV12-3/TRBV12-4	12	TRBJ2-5	TGTGCCAGCAAGCCAGCAGGGGAGACCCAGTACTTC	CASKPAGETQYF
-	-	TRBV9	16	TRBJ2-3	TGTGCCAGCAGCGTAACTGCGCCCGTTGGACCAGATACGCAGTATTTT	CASSVTAPVGPDTQYF
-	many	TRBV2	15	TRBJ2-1	TGTGCCAGCAGTGATCAAGCCAGTACGTACAATGAGCAGTTCTTC	CASSDQASTYNEQFF
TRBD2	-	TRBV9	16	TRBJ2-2	TGTGCCAGCAGCGTACTTTCGACCGGGGGGAGCGGGGAGCTGTTTTTT	CASSVLSTGGSGELFF
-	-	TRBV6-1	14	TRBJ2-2	TGTGCCAGCATATTGGGCACGAACACCGGGGAGCTGTTTTTT	CASILGTNTGELFF
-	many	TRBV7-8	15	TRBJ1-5	TGTGCCAGCAGCTTAGGGACACCTAGCAATCAGCCCCAGCATTTT	CASSLGTPSNQPQHF
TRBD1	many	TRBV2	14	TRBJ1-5	TGTGCCAGCAGACCGGGACAGGGAAATCAGCCCCAGCATTTT	CASRPGQGNQPQHF
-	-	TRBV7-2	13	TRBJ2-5	TGTGCCAGCAGCTTAGACCCGAAAGAGACCCAGTACTTC	CASSLDPKETQYF
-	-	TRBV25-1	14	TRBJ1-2	TGTGCCAGCAGTGAAGGTACCTCGCGATATGGCTACACCTTC	CASSEGTSRYGYTF
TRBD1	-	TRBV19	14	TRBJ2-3	TGTGCCAGTAGCCGGACAGGGAAGCCAGATACGCAGTATTTT	CASSRTGKPDTQYF
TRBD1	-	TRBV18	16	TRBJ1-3	TGTGCCAGCTCACCCGGACAGGGAGGCACTGGAAACACCATATATTTT	CASSPGQGGTGNTIYF
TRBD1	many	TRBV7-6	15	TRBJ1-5	TGTGCCAGCAGCCTGGACAGGGGGCGGAATCAGCCCCAGCATTTT	CASSLDRGRNQPQHF
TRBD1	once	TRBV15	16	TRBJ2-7	TGTGCCACCAGCAGGGAGGATCGGGACAGGCCTCCCGAGCAGTACTTC	CATSREDRDRPPEQYF
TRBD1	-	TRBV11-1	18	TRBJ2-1	TGTGCCAGCAGCTTAGCGGTAGGGGACAGGGGGCGGATCGGTGAGCAGTTCTTC	CASSLAVGDRGRIGEQFF
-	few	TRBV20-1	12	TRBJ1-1	TGCAGTGCTAAACAGTTGAACACTGAAGCTTTCTTT	CSAKQLNTEAFF
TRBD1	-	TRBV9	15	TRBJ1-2	TGTGCCAGCAGCCCCCGGACAGGGTCAGCGAGTGGCTACACCTTC	CASSPRTGSASGYTF
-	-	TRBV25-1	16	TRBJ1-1	TGTGCCAGCAGTTTATTTCAGGGGTCACGGAACACTGAAGCTTTCTTT	CASSLFQGSRNTEAFF